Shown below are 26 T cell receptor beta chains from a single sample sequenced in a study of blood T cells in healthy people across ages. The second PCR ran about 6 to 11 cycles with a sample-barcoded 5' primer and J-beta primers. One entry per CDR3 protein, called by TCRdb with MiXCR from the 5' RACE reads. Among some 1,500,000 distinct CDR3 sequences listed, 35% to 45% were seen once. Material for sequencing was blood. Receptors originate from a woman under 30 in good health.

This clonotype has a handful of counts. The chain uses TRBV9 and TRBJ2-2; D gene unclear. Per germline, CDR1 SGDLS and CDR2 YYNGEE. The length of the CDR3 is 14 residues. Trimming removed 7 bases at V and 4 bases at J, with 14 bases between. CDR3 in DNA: TGTGCCAGCGGCACAAGTTATGGCACCGGGGAGCTGTTTTTT. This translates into CASGTSYGTGELFF.

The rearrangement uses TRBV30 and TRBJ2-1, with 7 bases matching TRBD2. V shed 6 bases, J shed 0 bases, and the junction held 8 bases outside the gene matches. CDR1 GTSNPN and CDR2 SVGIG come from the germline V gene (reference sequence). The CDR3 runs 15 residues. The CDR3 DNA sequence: TGTGCCTGCCAGAGCGGGGAGAGCTCCTACAATGAGCAGTTCTTC. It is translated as CACQSGESSYNEQFF.

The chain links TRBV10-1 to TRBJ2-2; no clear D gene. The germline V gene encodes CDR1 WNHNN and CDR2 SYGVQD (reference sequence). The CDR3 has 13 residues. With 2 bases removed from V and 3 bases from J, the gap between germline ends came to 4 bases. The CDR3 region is CASSERDTGELFF. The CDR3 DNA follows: TGCGCCAGCAGTGAGCGGGACACCGGGGAGCTGTTTTTT.

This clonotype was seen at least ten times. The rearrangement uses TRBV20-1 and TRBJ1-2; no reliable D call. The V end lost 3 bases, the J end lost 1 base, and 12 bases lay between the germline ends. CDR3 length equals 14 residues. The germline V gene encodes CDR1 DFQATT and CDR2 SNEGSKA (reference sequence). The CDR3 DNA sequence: TGCAGTGCTAGCTTTTTCGGTTTTAACTATGGCTACACCTTC. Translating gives CSASFFGFNYGYTF.

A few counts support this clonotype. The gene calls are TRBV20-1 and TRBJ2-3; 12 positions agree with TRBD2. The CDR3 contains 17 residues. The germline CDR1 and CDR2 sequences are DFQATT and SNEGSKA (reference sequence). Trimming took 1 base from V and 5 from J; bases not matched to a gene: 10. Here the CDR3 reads CSARVPATSGGRDTQYF. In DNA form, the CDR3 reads TGCAGTGCTAGAGTCCCGGCGACTAGCGGGGGAAGAGATACGCAGTATTTT.

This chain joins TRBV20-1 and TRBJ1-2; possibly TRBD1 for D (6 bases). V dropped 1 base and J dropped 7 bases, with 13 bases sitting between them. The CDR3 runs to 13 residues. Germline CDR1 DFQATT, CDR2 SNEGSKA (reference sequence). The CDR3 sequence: CSARVAPGAGYTF. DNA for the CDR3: TGCAGTGCTAGAGTAGCCCCGGGGGCTGGCTACACCTTC.

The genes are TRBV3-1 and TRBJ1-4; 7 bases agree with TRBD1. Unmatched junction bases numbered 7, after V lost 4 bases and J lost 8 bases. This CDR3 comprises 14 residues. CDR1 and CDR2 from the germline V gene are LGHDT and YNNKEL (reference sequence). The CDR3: CASSPRRGTEKLFF. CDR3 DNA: TGTGCCAGCAGCCCCCGCAGGGGGACAGAAAAACTGTTTTTT.

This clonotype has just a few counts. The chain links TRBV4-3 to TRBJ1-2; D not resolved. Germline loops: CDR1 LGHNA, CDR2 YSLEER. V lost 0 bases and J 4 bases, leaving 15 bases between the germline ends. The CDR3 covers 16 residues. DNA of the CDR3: TGCGCCAGCAGCCAAGACCTGGACCTCGGGTTCTATGGCTACACCTTC. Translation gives CASSQDLDLGFYGYTF.

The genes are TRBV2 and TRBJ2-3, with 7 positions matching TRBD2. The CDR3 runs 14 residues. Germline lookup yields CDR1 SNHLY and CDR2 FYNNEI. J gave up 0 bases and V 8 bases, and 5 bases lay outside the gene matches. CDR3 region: CASERGGSTDTQYF. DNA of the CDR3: TGTGCCAGCGAGCGGGGTGGGAGCACAGATACGCAGTATTTT. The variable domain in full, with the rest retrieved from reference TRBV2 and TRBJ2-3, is EPEVTQTPSHQVTQMGQEVILRCVPISNHLYFYWYRQILGQKVEFLVSFYNNEISEKSEIFDDQFSVERPDGSNFTLKIRSTKLEDSAMYFCASERGGSTDTQYFGPGTRLTVL.

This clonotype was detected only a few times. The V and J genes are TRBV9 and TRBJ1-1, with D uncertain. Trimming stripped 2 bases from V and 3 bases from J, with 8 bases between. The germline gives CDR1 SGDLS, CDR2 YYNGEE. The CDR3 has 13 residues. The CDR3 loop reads CASSVVPDTEAFF. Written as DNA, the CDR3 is TGTGCCAGCAGCGTTGTACCGGACACTGAAGCTTTCTTT.

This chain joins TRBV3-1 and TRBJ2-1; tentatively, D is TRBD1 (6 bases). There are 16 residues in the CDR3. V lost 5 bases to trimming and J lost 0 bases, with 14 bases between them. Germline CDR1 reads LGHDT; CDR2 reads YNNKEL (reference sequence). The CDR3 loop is CASSNLQGFSYNEQFF. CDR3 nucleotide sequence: TGTGCCAGCAGCAACTTACAGGGATTCTCCTACAATGAGCAGTTCTTC.

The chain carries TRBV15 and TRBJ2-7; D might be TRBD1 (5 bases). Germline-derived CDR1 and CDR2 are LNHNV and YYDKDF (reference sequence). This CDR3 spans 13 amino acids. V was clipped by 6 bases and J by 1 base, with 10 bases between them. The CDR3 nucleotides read TGTGCCACCAGTCTCGACAGTTCCTACGAGCAGTACTTC. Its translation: CATSLDSSYEQYF.

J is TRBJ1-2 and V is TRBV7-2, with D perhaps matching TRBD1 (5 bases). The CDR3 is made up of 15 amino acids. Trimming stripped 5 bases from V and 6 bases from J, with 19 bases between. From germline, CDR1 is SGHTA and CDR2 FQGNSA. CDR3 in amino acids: CASSRGSRFGDGYTF. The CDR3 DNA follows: TGTGCCAGCAGCCGGGGGTCAAGGTTCGGCGATGGCTACACCTTC.

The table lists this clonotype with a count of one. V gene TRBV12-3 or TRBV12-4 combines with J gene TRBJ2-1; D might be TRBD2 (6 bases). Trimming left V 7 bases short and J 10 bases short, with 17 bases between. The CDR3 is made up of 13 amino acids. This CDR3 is CASTPRAGLEQFF. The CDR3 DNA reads TGTGCCAGCACCCCCCGGGCGGGGTTGGAGCAGTTCTTC.

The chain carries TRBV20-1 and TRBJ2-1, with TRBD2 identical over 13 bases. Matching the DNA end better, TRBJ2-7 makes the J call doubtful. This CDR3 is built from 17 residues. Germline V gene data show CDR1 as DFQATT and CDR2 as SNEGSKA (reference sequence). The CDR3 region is CSATPGLAGNSYNEQYF. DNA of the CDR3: TGCAGTGCTACCCCGGGACTAGCGGGGAATTCCTACAATGAGCAGTACTTC.

The CDR3 DNA reads as TGTGCCAGCGGGAGAACAGGGGATACTGAAAAACTGTTTTTT. Its protein product is CASGRTGDTEKLFF. The chain carries TRBV12-3 or TRBV12-4 and TRBJ1-4, with 7 bases matching TRBD1. This CDR3 is 14 amino acids long. With V trimmed by 8 bases and J by 7 bases, 10 bases remained unmatched.

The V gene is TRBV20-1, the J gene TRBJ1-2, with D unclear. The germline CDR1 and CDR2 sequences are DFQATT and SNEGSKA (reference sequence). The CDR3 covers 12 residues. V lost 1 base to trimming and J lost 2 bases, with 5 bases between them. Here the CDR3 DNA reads TGCAGTGCTAGAGTAGGGAACTATGGCTACACCTTC. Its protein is CSARVGNYGYTF.

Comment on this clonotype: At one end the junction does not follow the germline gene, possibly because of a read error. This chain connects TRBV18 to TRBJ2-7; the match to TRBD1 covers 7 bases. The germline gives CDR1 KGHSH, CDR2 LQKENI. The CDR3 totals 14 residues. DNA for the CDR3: TGTGTCAGCTCACCGACGGGACAGACCTACGAGCAGTACTTC. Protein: CVSSPTGQTYEQYF.

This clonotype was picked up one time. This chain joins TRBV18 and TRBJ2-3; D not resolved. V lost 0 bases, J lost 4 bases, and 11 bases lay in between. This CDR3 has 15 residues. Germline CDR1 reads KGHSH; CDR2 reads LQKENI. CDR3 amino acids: CASSPPAGCSDTQYF. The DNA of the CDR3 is TGTGCCAGCTCACCACCTGCTGGGTGTTCAGATACGCAGTATTTT.

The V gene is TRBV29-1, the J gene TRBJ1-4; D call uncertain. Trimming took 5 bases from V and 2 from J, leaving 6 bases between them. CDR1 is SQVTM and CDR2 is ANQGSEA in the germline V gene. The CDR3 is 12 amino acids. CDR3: CSVRQTNEKLFF. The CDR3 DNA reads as TGCAGCGTTCGTCAGACTAATGAAAAACTGTTTTTT.

The CDR3 reads CASSLGGAIRDTQYF. The CDR3 DNA reads TGTGCCAGCAGCTTAGGCGGCGCCATTCGGGATACGCAGTATTTT. This chain uses TRBV7-9 with TRBJ2-3; D is undetermined. Germline CDR1 is SEHNR and CDR2 is FQNEAQ (reference sequence). The CDR3 is 15 residues long. V gave up 1 base and J gave up 6 bases, with 14 bases separating them.

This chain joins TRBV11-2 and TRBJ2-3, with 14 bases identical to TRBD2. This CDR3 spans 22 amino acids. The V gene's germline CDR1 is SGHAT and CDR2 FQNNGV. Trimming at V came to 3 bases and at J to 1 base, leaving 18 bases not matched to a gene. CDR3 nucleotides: TGTGCCAGCAGCTTCCGCGGTCCTCGACTAGCGGGGGGGCTATCGGGCACAGATACGCAGTATTTT. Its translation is CASSFRGPRLAGGLSGTDTQYF.

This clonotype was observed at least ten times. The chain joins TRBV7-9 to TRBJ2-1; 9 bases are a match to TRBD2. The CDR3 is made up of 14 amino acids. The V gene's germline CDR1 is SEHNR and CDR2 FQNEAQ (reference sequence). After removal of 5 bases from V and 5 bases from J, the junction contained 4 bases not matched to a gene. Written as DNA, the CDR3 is TGTGCCAGCAGCCGAGCGGGAGGAGACAATGAGCAGTTCTTC. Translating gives CASSRAGGDNEQFF.

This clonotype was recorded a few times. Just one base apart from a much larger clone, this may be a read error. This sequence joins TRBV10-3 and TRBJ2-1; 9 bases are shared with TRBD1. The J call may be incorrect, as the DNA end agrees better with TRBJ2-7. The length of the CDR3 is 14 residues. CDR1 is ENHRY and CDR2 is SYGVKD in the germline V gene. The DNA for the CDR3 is TGTGCCATCAAAGGGACAGGGTCCTACAATGAGCAGTACTTC. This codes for CAIKGTGSYNEQYF.

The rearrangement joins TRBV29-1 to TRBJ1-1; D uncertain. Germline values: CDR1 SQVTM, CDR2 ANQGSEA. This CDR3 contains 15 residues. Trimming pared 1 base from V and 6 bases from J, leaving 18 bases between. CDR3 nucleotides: TGCAGCGTTGAAGGGCGTTACCGAACGGCCGCTGAAGCTTTCTTT. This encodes CSVEGRYRTAAEAFF.

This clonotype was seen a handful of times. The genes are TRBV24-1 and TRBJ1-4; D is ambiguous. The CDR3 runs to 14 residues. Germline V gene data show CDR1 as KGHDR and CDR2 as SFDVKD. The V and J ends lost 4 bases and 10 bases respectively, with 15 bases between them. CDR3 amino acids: CATSDARPGGKLFF. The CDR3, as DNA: TGTGCCACCAGTGACGCCAGACCGGGTGGAAAACTGTTTTTT.